This T cell receptor (beta chain) stems from a study of Tregs in tolerant kidney transplant recipients. Background on the study: Related graft donors supplied nonmyeloablative bone marrow transplants, and mixed chimerism was transient.

On this clone: Sequencing ends 3 residues short of the CDR3 end; the germline J gene provides the rest.

The trim removed 1 base at V and 7 bases at J, leaving 4 bases unmatched. CDR1 GTSNPN and CDR2 SVGIG come from the germline V gene (reference sequence). The CDR3 sequence is 13 residues long. Clones were sequenced by immunoSEQ multiplex PCR, and TCRdb holds only the in-frame ones, with some missing. The table gives approximately 49,000 clones; the top ten clones make up roughly 0.89% of it. The chain links TRBV30 to TRBJ1-5; TRBD1 agrees at 7 bases. Material: CD4+ T cells from blood, obtained before the transplant. The sequence derives from a human donor who received a combined kidney and bone marrow transplant. This CDR3 reads CAWSGQGGQPQHF. The DNA read from the CDR3 is TGTGCCTGGAGTGGACAGGGCGGCCAGCCC.